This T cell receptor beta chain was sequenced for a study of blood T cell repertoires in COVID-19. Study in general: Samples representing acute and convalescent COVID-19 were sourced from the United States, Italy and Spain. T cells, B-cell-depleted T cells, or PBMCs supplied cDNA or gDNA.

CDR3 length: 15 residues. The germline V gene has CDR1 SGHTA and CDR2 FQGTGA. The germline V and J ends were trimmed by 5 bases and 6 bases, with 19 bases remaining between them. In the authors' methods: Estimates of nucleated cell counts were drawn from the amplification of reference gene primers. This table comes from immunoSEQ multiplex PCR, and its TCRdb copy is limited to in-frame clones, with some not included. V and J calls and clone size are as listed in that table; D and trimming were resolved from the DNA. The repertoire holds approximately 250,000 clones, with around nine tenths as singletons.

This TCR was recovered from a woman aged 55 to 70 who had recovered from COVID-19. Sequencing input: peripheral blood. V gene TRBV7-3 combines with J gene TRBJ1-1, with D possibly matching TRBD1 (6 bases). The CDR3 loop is CASSQSSGAGSEAFF. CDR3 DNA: TGTGCCAGCAGCCAAAGTTCAGGGGCAGGGTCTGAAGCTTTCTTT. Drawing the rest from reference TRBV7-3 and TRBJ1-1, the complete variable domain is GAGVSQTPSNKVTEKGKYVELRCDPISGHTALYWYRQSLGQGPEFLIYFQGTGAADDSGLPNDRFFAVRPEGSVSTLKIQRTERGDSAVYLCASSQSSGAGSEAFFGQGTRLTVV.